A selection of T cell receptor beta chains follows, all from one sample in a study of identical twins. TCRdb reprocessed the 5' RACE reads via MiXCR and lists one record per CDR3 protein. The sample records about 520,000 distinct CDR3 sequences, 20% to 25% being singletons. This sample also belongs to another study, concerning T cells expressing NK-cell markers.

The specimen was CD4+ T cells sorted from blood. The receptors come from a woman aged 18-35 years in good health. Each CDR3 is given with its conserved first and last residue. Fields, in order: clone size, D gene, J gene, V gene, CDR3 protein, CDR3 DNA. D genes are given only for firm matches. The size of a clone is reported for some rows only, either as once, few or many, or as a class for expanded clones.

>NA|NA|TRBJ2-5|TRBV5-1
CASSLRVPYGRVRAETQYF
TGCGCCAGCAGCTTGCGGGTCCCATACGGGCGTGTCCGGGCGGAGACCCAGTACTTC
>few|NA|TRBJ1-4|TRBV20-1
CSARDRPGGGLFF
TGCAGTGCTAGAGATCGACCAGGCGGAGGACTGTTTTTT
>NA|NA|TRBJ1-1|TRBV12-3/TRBV12-4
CASSPIWGDNTEAFF
TGTGCCAGCAGTCCGATTTGGGGGGACAACACTGAAGCTTTCTTT
>NA|NA|TRBJ2-4|TRBV20-1
CSARKGTGTVKNIQYF
TGCAGTGCTAGAAAGGGAACCGGGACGGTCAAAAACATTCAGTACTTC
>few|NA|TRBJ2-3|TRBV5-1
CASSLGFTYVDTQYF
TGCGCCAGCAGCTTGGGCTTCACCTATGTGGATACGCAGTATTTT
>many|NA|TRBJ1-6|TRBV4-3
CASSQNGSPLHF
TGCGCCAGCAGCCAAAACGGGTCACCCCTCCACTTT
>few|NA|TRBJ2-5|TRBV20-1
CSALDRGPGVETQYF
TGCAGTGCTTTAGATAGGGGTCCAGGGGTAGAGACCCAGTACTTC
>NA|NA|TRBJ2-1|TRBV24-1
CATSGRTAYNEQFF
TGTGCCACCAGTGGTCGGACAGCCTACAATGAGCAGTTCTTC
>few|TRBD2|TRBJ2-3|TRBV10-3
CAIGARTSAGPDTQYF
TGTGCCATCGGGGCCAGAACTAGCGCCGGCCCAGATACGCAGTATTTT
>NA|NA|TRBJ2-1|TRBV20-1
CSASWTYNEQFF
TGCAGTGCTAGTTGGACCTACAATGAGCAGTTCTTC
>few|TRBD1|TRBJ1-5|TRBV23-1
CASSLAGTVFNQPQHF
TGCGCCAGCAGCCTCGCCGGGACAGTTTTCAATCAGCCCCAGCATTTT
>NA|NA|TRBJ1-2|TRBV7-2
CASSSQIPGVNYGYTF
TGTGCCAGCAGCTCCCAGATCCCGGGAGTTAACTATGGCTACACCTTC
>many|TRBD1|TRBJ1-5|TRBV20-1
CSASRGRDQPQHF
TGCAGTGCTTCAAGGGGGCGCGATCAGCCCCAGCATTTT
>few|NA|TRBJ1-2|TRBV4-2
CASSQGDSSEGYTF
TGTGCCAGCAGCCAAGGCGACAGCTCCGAAGGCTACACCTTC
>NA|NA|TRBJ1-6|TRBV6-5
CASSYDGRSYNSPLHF
TGTGCCAGCAGTTATGACGGGCGCTCCTATAATTCACCCCTCCACTTT
>few|TRBD1|TRBJ2-3|TRBV7-9
CASSRQGALGTDTQYF
TGTGCCAGCAGCCGCCAGGGGGCGTTGGGCACAGATACGCAGTATTTT
>NA|TRBD2|TRBJ2-1|TRBV12-3/TRBV12-4
CASRLAVRDEQFF
TGTGCCAGCAGGCTAGCGGTTAGGGATGAGCAGTTCTTC
>NA|TRBD2|TRBJ2-1|TRBV29-1
CSATLGLAWEQFF
TGCAGTGCCACTTTGGGACTAGCATGGGAGCAGTTCTTC
>NA|NA|TRBJ2-3|TRBV7-4
CASSPDRSGCTDTQYF
TGTGCCAGCAGCCCGGACAGAAGTGGTTGCACAGATACGCAGTATTTT
>NA|NA|TRBJ1-2|TRBV11-2
CASSAGNYGYTF
TGTGCCAGCAGCGCCGGGAACTATGGCTACACCTTC
>few|TRBD2|TRBJ2-4|TRBV5-1
CASSLAPSGGALNIQYF
TGCGCCAGCAGCTTGGCGCCTAGCGGGGGGGCTTTAAACATTCAGTACTTC
>NA|NA|TRBJ1-5|TRBV12-3/TRBV12-4
CASSRRARGGNQPQHF
TGTGCCAGCAGTCGGAGGGCACGAGGAGGCAATCAGCCCCAGCATTTT
>NA|TRBD1|TRBJ2-1|TRBV13
CASSIGFLGQEKKHNEQFF
TGTGCCAGCAGTATAGGCTTTCTGGGACAGGAGAAAAAACACAATGAGCAGTTCTTC
>NA|TRBD1|TRBJ1-6|TRBV4-3
CASSQETGGDSPLHF
TGCGCCAGCAGCCAAGAAACAGGGGGCGATTCACCCCTCCACTTT
>NA|NA|TRBJ2-7|TRBV27
CASARDRYYEQYF
TGTGCCAGCGCCCGAGACAGGTACTACGAGCAGTACTTC
>few|NA|TRBJ1-5|TRBV20-1
CSARDPRPIRGGNQPQHF
TGCAGTGCTAGAGATCCGCGTCCAATTAGGGGAGGCAATCAGCCCCAGCATTTT
>NA|TRBD1|TRBJ2-4|TRBV3-1
CASSYGTGEGIQYF
TGTGCCAGCAGCTACGGGACAGGGGAGGGCATTCAGTACTTC
>NA|NA|TRBJ2-7|TRBV3-1
CASSLYQRSYEQYF
TGTGCCAGCAGCCTATATCAACGGAGCTACGAGCAGTACTTC
>NA|TRBD1|TRBJ2-1|TRBV6-2/TRBV6-3
CASSPGTAAYNEQFF
TGTGCCAGCAGTCCCGGGACAGCCGCCTACAATGAGCAGTTCTTC
>few|NA|TRBJ2-3|TRBV30
CAWNRRGSTDTQYF
TGTGCCTGGAACCGTCGCGGGAGCACAGATACGCAGTATTTT
>few|NA|TRBJ2-1|TRBV6-1
CASSRRGAYGNEQFF
TGTGCCAGCAGTCGCCGGGGAGCTTATGGCAATGAGCAGTTCTTC
>NA|NA|TRBJ1-6|TRBV6-6
CASSKGGNSPLHF
TGTGCCAGCAGTAAGGGGGGGAATTCACCCCTCCACTTT
>NA|TRBD1|TRBJ2-7|TRBV11-2
CASSLVRQGRSYEQYF
TGTGCCAGCAGCTTAGTTAGACAGGGGAGGTCCTACGAGCAGTACTTC
>few|TRBD1|TRBJ2-1|TRBV3-1
CASSLVPRGPYNEQFF
TGTGCCAGCAGCCTAGTTCCCAGGGGGCCCTACAATGAGCAGTTCTTC
>NA|TRBD2|TRBJ2-3|TRBV20-1
CSAPGLAGPYDTQYF
TGCAGTGCCCCCGGACTAGCGGGTCCGTACGATACGCAGTATTTT
>few|TRBD1|TRBJ2-3|TRBV6-2/TRBV6-3
CASTPTGVGTDTQYF
TGTGCCAGCACCCCCACAGGGGTTGGCACAGATACGCAGTATTTT
>NA|NA|TRBJ2-2|TRBV20-1
CSASQGLGTGELFF
TGCAGTGCGAGTCAAGGACTTGGGACCGGGGAGCTGTTTTTT
>NA|NA|TRBJ2-7|TRBV15
CATSRQDGIYEQYF
TGTGCCACCAGCAGACAGGACGGAATTTACGAGCAGTACTTC